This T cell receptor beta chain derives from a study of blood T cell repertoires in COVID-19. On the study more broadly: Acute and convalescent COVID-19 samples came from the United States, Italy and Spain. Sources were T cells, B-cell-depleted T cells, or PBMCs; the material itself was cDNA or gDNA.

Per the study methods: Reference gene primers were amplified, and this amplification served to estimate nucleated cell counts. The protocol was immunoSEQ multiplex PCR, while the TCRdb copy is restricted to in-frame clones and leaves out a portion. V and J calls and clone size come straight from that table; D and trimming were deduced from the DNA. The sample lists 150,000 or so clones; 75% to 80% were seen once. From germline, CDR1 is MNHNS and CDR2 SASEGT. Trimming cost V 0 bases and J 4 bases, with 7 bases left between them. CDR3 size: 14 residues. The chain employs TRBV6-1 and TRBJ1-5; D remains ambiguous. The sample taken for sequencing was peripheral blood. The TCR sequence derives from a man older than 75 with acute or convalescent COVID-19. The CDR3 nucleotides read TGTGCCAGCAGTGAAGCCGTGCGGAATCAGCCCCAGCATTTT. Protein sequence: CASSEAVRNQPQHF.